This TCR beta chain derives from a study of chemoradiotherapy in HPV16-positive cancers. Whole-study results and caveats: Candidate HPV-specific clones and E7-related TCR motifs grew in tumor during treatment. The functional HPV-specific definition rests on just a couple of HPV16-positive patients.

In regard to this clone: The antigen remains undetermined.

The CDR3 is 13 amino acids. Germline CDR1 is MGHRA and CDR2 is YSYEKL. Trimming pared 0 bases from V and 3 bases from J, leaving 4 bases between. The protocol was immunoSEQ multiplex PCR, while the TCRdb copy is restricted to in-frame clones and leaves out a portion. The profile covers tens of thousands of clones, with approximately 91% appearing a single time and over 4% taken by the ten largest. The V call is TRBV4-1, the J call TRBJ2-3; D ambiguous. This TCR was recovered from a human donor with HPV-associated anogenital cancer. Sequenced material: blood, taken from a patient who underwent chemoradiotherapy. CDR3 nucleotides: TGCGCCAGCAGCCAAGAGGGAACAGATACGCAGTATTTT. Its protein product is CASSQEGTDTQYF.